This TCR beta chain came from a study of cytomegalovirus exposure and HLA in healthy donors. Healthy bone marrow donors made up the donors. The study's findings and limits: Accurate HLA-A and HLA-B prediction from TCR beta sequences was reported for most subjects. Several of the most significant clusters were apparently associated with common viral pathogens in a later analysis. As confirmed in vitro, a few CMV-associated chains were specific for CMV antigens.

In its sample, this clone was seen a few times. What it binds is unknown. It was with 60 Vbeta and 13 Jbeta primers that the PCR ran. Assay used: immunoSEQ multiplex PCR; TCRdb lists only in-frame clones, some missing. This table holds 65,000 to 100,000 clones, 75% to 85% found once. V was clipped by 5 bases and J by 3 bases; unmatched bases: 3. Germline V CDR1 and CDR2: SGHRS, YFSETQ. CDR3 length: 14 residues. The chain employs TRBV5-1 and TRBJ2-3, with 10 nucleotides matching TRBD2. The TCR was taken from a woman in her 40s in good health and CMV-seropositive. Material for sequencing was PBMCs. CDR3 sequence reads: CASRLAGETDTQYF. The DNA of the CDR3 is TGCGCCAGCAGGCTAGCGGGGGAAACAGATACGCAGTATTTT.